This T cell receptor beta chain was sequenced for a study of shared clonotypes between healthy human individuals. When replicate PCRs were run on sorted subsets, they used about 220 ng DNA, around 33,000 T cell genomes. Profiling relied on immunoSEQ multiplex PCR, and the TCRdb table lists in-frame clones only, not all of them. The top ten clones hold around 0.38% of a sample with about 2.3 million clones, 80% to 95% of them seen once. Germline CDR1 and CDR2: ENHRY and SYGVKD. The CDR3 covers 13 residues. V was trimmed by 10 bases and J by 1 base, leaving 13 bases between them. Regarding the study as a whole: Clonotypes shared by all four sorted-subset donors had higher generation probabilities than non-shared clonotypes.

This clone appeared once. Its antigen is unidentified. Material: naive CD4+ T cells from PBMCs. Subset specified: CD45RA+ positively selected. The clonotype was recovered from a man younger than 30 in good health. Some clones in this sample may be carry-over from other donors' samples. The chain recombines TRBV10-3 with TRBJ2-5, with a possible D match to TRBD2 (5 bases). The DNA for the CDR3 is TGTGCCACCAGAATCGGGATCCAAGAGACCCAGTACTTC. Translation: CATRIGIQETQYF.